This TCR beta chain was captured by sequencing in a study of technical replicates of blood from a few donors. CDR3 length equals 13 residues. Germline V CDR1 and CDR2: SGHRS, YFSETQ. Trimming left V 7 bases short and J 6 bases short, with 14 bases between. The data were produced by immunoSEQ multiplex PCR, yet TCRdb's version contains in-frame clones alone and is incomplete. The repertoire holds 98,000 or so clones, with more than 90% as singletons. J is TRBJ2-4 and V is TRBV5-1, with D uncertain. The sequence came from a human donor in good health. What was sequenced was T cells isolated from PBMCs. CDR3 bases: TGCGCCAGCCAGTCAGGCTATTTAAACATTCAGTACTTC. This sequence encodes CASQSGYLNIQYF.